Described below is a single T cell receptor (beta chain) sequence and its context. The CDR3 totals 15 residues. CDR1 and CDR2 from the germline V gene are KGHSH and LQKENI. With V trimmed by 4 bases and J by 7 bases, 6 bases remained unmatched. The data derive from a study of blood T cell repertoires in COVID-19. Libraries were prepared by immunoSEQ multiplex PCR; TCRdb keeps only in-frame clonotypes and omits some of them. Of about 20,000 clones in the sample, 75% to 95% were seen once. Sequences were obtained from peripheral blood. J is TRBJ1-4 and V is TRBV18; 10 bases fit TRBD1. This TCR derives from a man between 70 and 80 years old with active COVID-19. CDR3 coding DNA: TGTGCCAGCTCACATGACAGGGGGCGCGGTGAAAAACTGTTTTTT. It codes for CASSHDRGRGEKLFF. The full variable domain, completed using reference TRBV18 and TRBJ1-4, is NAGVMQNPRHLVRRRGQEARLRCSPMKGHSHVYWYRQLPEEGLKFMVYLQKENIIDESGMPKERFSAEFPKEGPSILRIQQVVRGDSAAYFCASSHDRGRGEKLFFGSGTQLSVL.